This TCR beta chain came from a study of shared clonotypes between healthy human individuals. Study-wide results and caveats: The generation probabilities recorded for non-shared clonotypes fell below those of clonotypes shared by all four donors. Specimens sampled were limited to blood, with tissue repertoires likely differing.

A word on this clone: Antigen: not known.

The data were produced by immunoSEQ multiplex PCR, yet TCRdb's version contains in-frame clones alone and is incomplete. The profile covers more than 2 million clones, with over 85% appearing a single time and about 1.1% taken by the ten largest. CDR1 is PRHDT and CDR2 is FYEKMQ in the germline V gene (reference sequence). V lost 4 bases to trimming and J lost 5 bases, with 14 bases between them. The CDR3 spans 14 residues. Naive CD8 cells, CD45RO-negative and positively selected for CCR7, excluded terminally differentiated effector memory CD45RA+ cells. The clonotype comes from a man aged 18 to 29 in good health. Specimen: naive CD8+ T cells sorted from blood. V and J are TRBV13 and TRBJ2-5; weak D call: TRBD2 (6 bases). For the CDR3, the DNA is TGTGCCAGCAGCTCGACTAGAGGGGATGAGACCCAGTACTTC. It is translated as CASSSTRGDETQYF.